This T cell receptor (beta chain) comes out of a study of cytomegalovirus exposure and HLA in healthy donors. General study points: Only CMV serostatus was available as immune exposure information.

Use of 60 Vbeta and 13 Jbeta primers characterized the PCR. The method was immunoSEQ multiplex PCR; TCRdb's version includes in-frame clones alone and lacks a portion of them. Of around 160,000 clones listed, approximately 83% are singletons. Remarks on this clone: Its antigen is currently unknown.

The V end was cut by 0 bases, the J end by 3 bases, with 9 bases between. Germline V gives CDR1 SGHAT, CDR2 FQNNGV. This CDR3 has 14 amino acids. Sequenced: PBMCs. The receptor was isolated from a man between 18 and 35 years old in good health and CMV-seropositive. The chain has TRBV11-2 and TRBJ2-7; D is unresolved. CDR3 protein: CASSLDRQVYEQYF. CDR3 sequence (DNA): TGTGCCAGCAGCTTAGATCGCCAGGTCTACGAGCAGTACTTC.